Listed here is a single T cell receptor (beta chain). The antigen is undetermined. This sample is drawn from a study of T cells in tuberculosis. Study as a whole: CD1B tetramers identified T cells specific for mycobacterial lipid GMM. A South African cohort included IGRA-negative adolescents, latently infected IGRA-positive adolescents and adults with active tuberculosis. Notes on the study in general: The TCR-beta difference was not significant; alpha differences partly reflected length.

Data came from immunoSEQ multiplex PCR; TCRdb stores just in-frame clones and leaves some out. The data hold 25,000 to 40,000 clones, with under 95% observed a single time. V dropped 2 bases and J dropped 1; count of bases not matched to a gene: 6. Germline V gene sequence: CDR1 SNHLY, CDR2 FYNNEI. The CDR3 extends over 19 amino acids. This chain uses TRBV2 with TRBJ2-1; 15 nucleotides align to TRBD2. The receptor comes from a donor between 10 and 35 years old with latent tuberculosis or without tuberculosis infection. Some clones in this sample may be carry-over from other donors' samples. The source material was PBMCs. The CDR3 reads CASSEIGLAGGPSYNEQFF. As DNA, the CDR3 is TGTGCCAGCAGTGAAATAGGACTAGCGGGGGGGCCTTCCTACAATGAGCAGTTCTTC.